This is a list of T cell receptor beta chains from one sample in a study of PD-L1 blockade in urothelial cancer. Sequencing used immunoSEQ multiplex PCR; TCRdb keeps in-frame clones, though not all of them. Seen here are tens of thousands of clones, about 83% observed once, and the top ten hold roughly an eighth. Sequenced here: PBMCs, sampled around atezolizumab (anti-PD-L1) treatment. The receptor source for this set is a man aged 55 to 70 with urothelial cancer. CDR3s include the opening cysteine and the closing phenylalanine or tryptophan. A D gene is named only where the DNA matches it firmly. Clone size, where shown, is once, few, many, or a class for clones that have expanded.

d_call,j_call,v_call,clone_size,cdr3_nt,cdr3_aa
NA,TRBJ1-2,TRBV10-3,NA,TGTGCCATCAGGGTATTGGGGAGAGGTGGCTACACCTTC,CAIRVLGRGGYTF
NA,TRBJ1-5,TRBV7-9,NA,TGTGCCAGCAGCCCGGAGGGGGGGGCCCATCAGCCCCAGCATTTT,CASSPEGGAHQPQHF
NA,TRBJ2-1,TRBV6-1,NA,TGTGCCAGCAGTCGGACTGGTGAGCAGTTCTTC,CASSRTGEQFF
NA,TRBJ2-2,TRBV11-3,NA,TGTGCCAGCAGCTCGGGTGTCCCCACCGGGGAGCTGTTTTTT,CASSSGVPTGELFF
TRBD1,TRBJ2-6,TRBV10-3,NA,TGTGCCACGAATACAGGGGATACCTCCGGGGCCAACGTCCTGACTTTC,CATNTGDTSGANVLTF
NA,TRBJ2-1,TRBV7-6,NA,TGTGCCAGCAGCCGGAGTTCCCACTCCTACAATGAGCAGTTCTTC,CASSRSSHSYNEQFF
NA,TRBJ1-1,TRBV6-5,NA,TGTGCCAGCAGCTCAACGAAGACAGGGAACACTGAAGCTTTCTTT,CASSSTKTGNTEAFF
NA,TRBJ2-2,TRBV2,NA,TGTGCCAGCAGTAGGACAGATTCGAACACCGGGGAGCTGTTTTTT,CASSRTDSNTGELFF
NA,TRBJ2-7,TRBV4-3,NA,TGCGCCAGCAGCCAAGATCCAGGCCCCCCCTACTACGAGCAGTACTTC,CASSQDPGPPYYEQYF
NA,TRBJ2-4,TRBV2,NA,TGTGCCAGCAGTGCAGTCCATCCGCGGGCCAAAAACATTCAGTACTTC,CASSAVHPRAKNIQYF
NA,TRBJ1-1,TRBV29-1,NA,TGCAGTGTCCCCGGGGGACCTGAAGCTTTCTTT,CSVPGGPEAFF
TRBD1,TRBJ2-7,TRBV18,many,TGTGCCAGCTCAGACGGACAGGGTTTAACGTACGAGCAGTACTTC,CASSDGQGLTYEQYF
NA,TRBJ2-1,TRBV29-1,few,TGCAGCGTTATTGGGCGTGTCGGGAGCCCTCCCAATGAGCAGTTCTTC,CSVIGRVGSPPNEQFF
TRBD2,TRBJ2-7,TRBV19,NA,TGTGCCAGTGGAGTATGGGGCGGGAGTTTTGAACACGAGCAGTACTTC,CASGVWGGSFEHEQYF
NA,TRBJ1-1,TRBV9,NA,TGTGCCAGCACCCTCGGGGGGTCGGGCACTGAAGCTTTCTTT,CASTLGGSGTEAFF
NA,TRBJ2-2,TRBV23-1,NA,TGCGCCAGCAGTCAATCTCCGGCGGGGTTGGTGGAGAACACCGGGGAGCTGTTTTTT,CASSQSPAGLVENTGELFF
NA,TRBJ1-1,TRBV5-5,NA,TGTGCCACAACCCAGACAGCGACTTTGAACACTGAAGCTTTCTTT,CATTQTATLNTEAFF
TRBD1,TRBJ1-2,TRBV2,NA,TGTGCCAGCAGTGAAAGTGGACAGGCTATTTACGGCTACACCTTC,CASSESGQAIYGYTF
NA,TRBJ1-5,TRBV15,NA,TGTGCCACCAGCAAAACACCCGTTGGCAATCAGCCCCAGCATTTT,CATSKTPVGNQPQHF
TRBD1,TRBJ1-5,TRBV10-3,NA,TGTGCCATCAGTGACCAGACAGGGAAGGGCAATCAGCCCCAGCATTTT,CAISDQTGKGNQPQHF
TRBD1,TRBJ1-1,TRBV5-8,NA,TGTGCCAGCAGCTTGAGGACAGGGGAGAACACTGAAGCTTTCTTT,CASSLRTGENTEAFF
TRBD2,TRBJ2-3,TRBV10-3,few,TGTGCCATCAGCTTAGCGGGGGAGCGGAATACGCAGTATTTT,CAISLAGERNTQYF
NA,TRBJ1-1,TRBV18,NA,TGTGCCAGCTCACCGTCAAACACTGAAGCTTTCTTT,CASSPSNTEAFF
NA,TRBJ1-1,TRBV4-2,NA,TGTGCCAGCAGCCAGGGCAGGAGGACTGAAGCTTTCTTT,CASSQGRRTEAFF
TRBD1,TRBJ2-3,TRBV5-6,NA,TGTGCCAGCAGCGTTGACAGGGGGATGGATACGCAGTATTTT,CASSVDRGMDTQYF
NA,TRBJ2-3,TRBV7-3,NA,TGTGCCAGCAGCCCATGGGGCCAGGCAGATACGCAGTATTTT,CASSPWGQADTQYF
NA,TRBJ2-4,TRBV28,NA,TGTGCCAGCAGTCCCCCGCTAGGCGTCAAAAACATTCAGTACTTC,CASSPPLGVKNIQYF
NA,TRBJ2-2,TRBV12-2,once,TGTGCAAGTCGCTTCGACAGCCCTCAACTCTCTGGTCACACCGGGGAGCTGTTTTTT,CASRFDSPQLSGHTGELFF
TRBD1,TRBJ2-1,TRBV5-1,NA,TGCGCCAGCACATACGGGACAGGGGGGTACAATGAGCAGTTCTTC,CASTYGTGGYNEQFF
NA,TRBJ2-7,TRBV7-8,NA,TGTGCCAGCAGCTTAGCGGCCTTCTACGAGCAGTACTTC,CASSLAAFYEQYF
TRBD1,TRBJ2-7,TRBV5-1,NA,TGCGCCAGCAGCCCTACGCTGGGACAGGAAACCTACGAGCAGTACTTC,CASSPTLGQETYEQYF
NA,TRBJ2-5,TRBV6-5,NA,TGTGCCAGCAGTTACTCTCCGGGGTTCGGGCAGGAGACCCAGTACTTC,CASSYSPGFGQETQYF
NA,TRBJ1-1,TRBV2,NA,TGTGCCAGCCTCTACCGGACGGGTGCAGGAGGTACTGAAGCTTTCTTT,CASLYRTGAGGTEAFF
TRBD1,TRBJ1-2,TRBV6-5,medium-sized,TGTGCCAGCAGCCTGACAGGGGGTAGTAACTATGGCTACACCTTC,CASSLTGGSNYGYTF
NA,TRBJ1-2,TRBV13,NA,TGTGCCAGCAGCACCAGGGGTGGGGACCTTAATATTCTTTATGTAGGCTACACCTTC,CASSTRGGDLNILYVGYTF
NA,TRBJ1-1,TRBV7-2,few,TGTGCCAGCAGCTTAACCCCCTTGGAGGGAACTGAAGCTTTCTTT,CASSLTPLEGTEAFF